This T cell receptor (beta chain) comes out of a study of blood T cells in healthy people across ages (dated by TCRdb to between 2015 and 2016). Background for the entire study: In model experiments, template switching captured about one uniquely barcoded TCR beta cDNA molecule for every two T cells. Using deep sequencing normalized with unique cDNA molecular identifiers, the study measured how TCR beta repertoire diversity changes with age. Four age groups were formed from the donors: young (average about 17 years), middle-aged (approximately 41), aged (about 62) and long-lived (roughly 88). To avoid experimental bias, donors of different ages were spread randomly across the sequencing lanes. Two additional independent replicas of 1 million unique cDNA reads from the same blood draw were analyzed for two donors (one aged 18 to 30 and one aged 80 or older). The study at large found these results: Estimates of total diversity based on one million sequenced T cells were considered lower bounds and underestimates. Observed TCR beta diversity per million T cells fell roughly linearly with age, and a significant reduction was already apparent by age roughly 40. Bulk unsorted PBMC profiling prevented conclusive comparison of naive and antigen-experienced compartments. A strong correlation was found between observed TCR beta diversity and the percentage of naive T cells measured by flow cytometry. Compared with the aged group, more naive CD4+ T cells, fewer expanded clones and increased TCR diversity were shown by the long-lived group, suggesting age selection. Because the CMV infection status of the donors was unknown, age-related changes in expanded clonotypes may potentially have been confounded.

For this clonotype: Its antigen target is currently unknown. Base-call qualities are not available, and no considerably larger clone is one nucleotide away.

Library preparation employed 5' RACE. Instrument on record: Illumina HiSeq 2500. A second PCR of roughly 7 to 12 cycles was run with a J-beta primer mix and a sample-barcoded 5' primer. A unique molecular identifier was introduced onto each TCR beta cDNA molecule by a template-switch 5' adaptor carrying 12 random nucleotides. Each sample yielded at least 2.5 million CDR3-containing paired-end reads. The Mint cDNA synthesis kit, primed by a TRBC-specific oligonucleotide, was used to synthesize first-strand cDNA from all RNA. Following uracil-DNA glycosylase treatment, all cDNA underwent a first 18-cycle PCR with the universal primers M1SS and BC2_uni_R. The paper's processing steps were these. For normalization, 1 million high-quality reads were randomly selected from each sample, with every read carrying a distinct molecular identifier. Reads with shared molecular identifiers were discarded instead of being binned into consensus sequences. CDR3 identification, clonotype clustering and error correction used MiTCR with a Q25 quality threshold and the strictest error-elimination algorithm. Lower-bound total TCR beta diversity was estimated with a nonparametric unseen species model using Euler transformation. TCRdb redid the processing of the public reads, applying fastp at Q25 and MiXCR, and retained in-frame beta chains. For every CDR3 protein sequence, its rows merge into one entry that carries the most common genes and DNA. The V and J calls reflect TCRdb's pipeline rather than the authors' work. The sample table lists just over 1 million distinct CDR3 sequences, more than 40% of them with a count of one. The ten largest clones capture around 18% of the sample.

The approximately 39 donors, aged roughly 6 to 90 years, were systemically healthy Caucasian individuals from Russia. Each donor gave 9 to 10 milliliters of peripheral blood, collected into EDTA-treated Vacutainer tubes. PBMCs were isolated by Ficoll-Paque density-gradient centrifugation, with at least 6.5 million obtained per sample. Trizol reagent was used to extract total RNA from PBMCs, with at least 6 micrograms per sample. For every donor, an aliquot of PBMCs went through flow cytometry to measure the percentages of naive CD45RAhigh/CD27high T cells. The CDR3, from cysteine to phenylalanine, totals 12 residues. Of the read, only the CDR3 DNA is kept; its 36 bases are in frame from base 1. V is reduced by 2 bases and J by 7 bases, leaving a spacing of 9 bases between them. Sequences LNHDA (CDR1) and SQIVND (CDR2) are obtained from the germline V gene (reference sequence).

The sample taken for sequencing was blood. Recombination joined TRBV19 with TRBJ2-7; TRBD2 might be the D gene, on 5 matching bases. This sequence originates from a woman aged 55-69 years in good health. CDR3 loop: CASSIISGEQYF. The DNA sequence follows: TGTGCCAGTAGTATAATCTCGGGGGAGCAGTACTTC.